Here is one T cell receptor (beta chain) with its context. What it recognizes is unknown. Assay: immunoSEQ multiplex PCR; the TCRdb copy retains only in-frame clones and omits some. This sample yields around 32,000 clones, of which 83% are seen a single time; around 0.7% belongs to the top ten. Trimming took 0 bases from V and 7 from J, leaving 7 bases between them. Germline V CDR1 and CDR2: WNHNN, SYGVQD (reference sequence). This CDR3 has 13 residues. This sample was included in a study of T cells in narcolepsy. Study outcomes and limitations: No autoreactive T cell clone sequences appeared in some memory CD4+ repertoires. Blood of same and different patients, but not healthy controls, reportedly held recurring autoreactive clonotypes. Same-patient CSF and blood CD4+ T cell clonotypes included HCRT-specific and TRIB2-specific autoreactive ones.

Source material: memory (CD45RA-) CD4+ T cells from blood. This chain connects TRBV10-1 to TRBJ1-5; D gene unclear. This receptor was identified in a human donor in good health. The CDR3 sequence is CASSESNKQPQHF. Here the CDR3 DNA reads TGCGCCAGCAGTGAGTCGAATAAACAGCCCCAGCATTTT.